This TCR beta chain stems from a study of T-cell memory formation after mild COVID-19. Study-level background: Clusters were largely donor specific.

This clonotype was seen only a few times. Its target is not known. TCR alpha and TCR beta cDNA libraries carrying sample barcodes and UMIs came from 5'RACE with constant-segment primers. Using its own MiXCR run on the 5' RACE reads, TCRdb lists one record per CDR3 protein. The top ten hold about 8.1% of the sample, which has over 500,000 distinct CDR3 sequences, approximately 15% seen once. Study results and limitations: The pre-infection memory compartment contained some responding clones, suggesting cross-reactive memory joined.

This CDR3 has 12 amino acids. Trimming at V came to 5 bases and at J to 3 bases, leaving 0 bases not matched to a gene. The sequencing input was PBMCs or a T cell subset sorted from them (not recorded which). The rearrangement links TRBV12-3 or TRBV12-4 to TRBJ1-2; 7 positions agree with TRBD1. The TCR comes from an adult woman who had mild COVID-19 (a few samples of this study predate the infection). Cell type and time point are not known. The CDR3, as DNA: TGTGCCAGCAGTACAGGGGACTATGGCTACACCTTC. This sequence encodes CASSTGDYGYTF.